These T cell receptor beta chains were read from a single sample in a study of T-cell reconstitution after alpha-beta-depleted transplantation in children. TCRdb itself ran the PCR reads through MiXCR, one entry per CDR3 protein. The sample has about 600,000 distinct CDR3 sequences; roughly a tenth are singletons. The starting material was PBMCs from the stem cell graft donor, obtained from the stem cell graft. All receptors derive from a human donor who donated a stem cell graft to a child with acute myeloid leukemia. CDR3s leave out the opening cysteine and the closing phenylalanine or tryptophan.

TRBV9 | 14 | ASSAHPGQGAYEQY
TRBV12-3/TRBV12-4 | 15 | ASSPIMAWGSTDTQY
TRBV24-1 | 14 | ATSDPGTSGEDTQY
TRBV27 | 12 | ASSPGTNVHEQF
TRBV7-9 | 13 | ASSFPGTGRYEQY
TRBV11-2 | 10 | ASSLDGAGAF
TRBV12-3/TRBV12-4 | 14 | ASSLRLATNTGELF
TRBV20-1 | 11 | SALGTGIQPQH
TRBV29-1 | 12 | SVQEGQGHQPQH
TRBV14 | 10 | ASSHMNQPQH
TRBV6-2/TRBV6-3 | 12 | ASSYNLALYEQY
TRBV29-1 | 14 | SVEGWGTGLGNEQF
TRBV20-1 | 13 | SARSPGLAGGPVY
TRBV10-3 | 10 | AIRGAPGELF
TRBV20-1 | 11 | SAGVGSENIQY
TRBV4-2 | 15 | ASSQRGDSPDSGELF
TRBV7-2 | 14 | ASSFVAGVGTDTQY
TRBV6-5 | 12 | ASSSLAEMSEQF
TRBV5-1 | 10 | ASSSGAYEQY
TRBV6-5 | 17 | ASSYSGSGTGTFNSPLH
TRBV7-2 | 14 | ASTRSSGRAGDTQY
TRBV12-3/TRBV12-4 | 13 | ASSLASSRVGTQY
TRBV25-1 | 9 | ASSGDYERY
TRBV7-6 | 14 | ASSLAPGLNYNEQF
TRBV3-1 | 11 | ASRAGVAGELF
TRBV10-3 | 12 | AISEGAGSREQY
TRBV6-2/TRBV6-3 | 17 | ASTRRGSGRLESYNEQF
TRBV11-2 | 17 | ASSLSGTSGRLLHNEQF
TRBV12-3/TRBV12-4 | 11 | ASSFGSDYGYT
TRBV12-3/TRBV12-4 | 12 | ASSSQVGLYEQY
TRBV7-2 | 13 | ASSLSVGARYEQY
TRBV11-3 | 13 | ASSLAGHYAGELF
TRBV9 | 11 | ASSEGTVETQY